Listed here is a single T cell receptor (beta chain). The antigen remains unidentified. The data belong to a study of cytomegalovirus exposure and HLA in healthy donors. Study findings and constraints: In a later analysis, TCR association rates varied by HLA locus: DRB1 most, HLA-C fewest.

The primer mix had 60 Vbeta and 13 Jbeta primers. Measured with immunoSEQ multiplex PCR; TCRdb has only the in-frame clones, and not every one. Its listing shows about 84,000 clones. The clonotype comes from a man in his forties or fifties in good health and CMV-seronegative. Sequencing input: PBMCs.

CDR3 nucleotide sequence: TGTGCCAGCAGCTTTCAGGGTACCGAGCAGTACTTC. The encoded protein is CASSFQGTEQYF. The chain carries TRBV13 and TRBJ2-7; D perhaps matches TRBD1 (5 bases). The CDR3 consists of 12 residues. V lost 3 bases and J lost 6, with 9 bases in between. Germline V CDR1 and CDR2: PRHDT, FYEKMQ (reference sequence).